These 8 T cell receptor beta chains came from one sample sequenced in a study of T cells after somatic rescue of genetic block. Sequencing used immunoSEQ multiplex PCR; TCRdb keeps in-frame clones, though not all of them. In the table there are 65,000 to 70,000 clones, 92% of which are singletons. What was sequenced was peripheral blood mononuclear cells (PBMCs). Every receptor here comes from a man aged 35-49 years.

The chain has TRBV25-1 and TRBJ1-6, with TRBD1 as a possible D gene (5 bases). The CDR3 spans 15 residues. Per germline, CDR1 MGHDK and CDR2 SYGVNS. V dropped 1 base and J dropped 9 bases, with 13 bases sitting between them. The CDR3 sequence is CASSEWPEQGSPLHF. The CDR3 nucleotides are TGTGCCAGCAGTGAATGGCCAGAGCAGGGTTCACCCCTCCACTTT.

This clone was recorded once. The V and J genes are TRBV11-2 and TRBJ2-7; TRBD2 aligns across 8 bases. This CDR3 contains 14 residues. Looked up from germline, CDR1 is SGHAT and CDR2 is FQNNGV. Losses at the gene ends were 4 bases for V and 6 bases for J; bases not matched to a gene: 8. The CDR3 coding sequence is TGTGCCAGCAGCTCCCTAGCGGGCGCGCTCGAGCAGTACTTC. This encodes CASSSLAGALEQYF.

The chain is built from TRBV12-2 and TRBJ1-1. TRBV12-2 is a pseudogene locus. The length of the CDR3 is 12 residues. The DNA of the CDR3 is TGTGCAAGTCGCGAGGGGTGCACTGAAGCTTTCTTT. Its protein product is CASREGCTEAFF.

This chain joins TRBV5-8 and TRBJ1-6; no clear D gene. V lost 0 bases to trimming and J lost 10 bases, with 8 bases between them. Germline CDR1 is SGHTS and CDR2 is YDEGEE. This CDR3 contains 13 residues. CDR3: CASSLGAGSPLHF. The CDR3 DNA follows: TGTGCCAGCAGCTTGGGGGCTGGCTCACCCCTCCACTTT.

The chain joins TRBV6-5 to TRBJ2-2; 7 positions match TRBD1. With 5 bases clipped from V and 5 bases from J, the junction kept 5 bases outside the gene matches. The CDR3 length is 14 residues. Germline V gene data show CDR1 as MNHEY and CDR2 as SVGAGI. CDR3 DNA sequence: TGTGCCAGCAGTGGCACACAGGGGACCGGGGAGCTGTTTTTT. Protein sequence: CASSGTQGTGELFF.

The CDR3 sequence is CATSSGWGRKPQHF. Here the CDR3 DNA reads TGTGCCACCTCTTCGGGGTGGGGTAGAAAGCCCCAGCATTTT. This rearrangement joins TRBV6-5 to TRBJ1-5; D remains ambiguous. This CDR3 is built from 14 residues. Trimming removed 10 bases from V and 8 bases from J, with 21 bases in between. Germline V gene data show CDR1 as MNHEY and CDR2 as SVGAGI.

CDR3 loop: CASSFRPTGGRGNQPQHF. The CDR3 region has the DNA TGTGCCAGCAGCTTTAGGCCCACAGGGGGCAGGGGCAATCAGCCCCAGCATTTT. This chain uses TRBV7-9 with TRBJ1-5, with TRBD1 identical over 9 bases. CDR1 is SEHNR and CDR2 is FQNEAQ in the germline V gene (reference sequence). The CDR3 totals 18 residues. The trim removed 3 bases at V and 2 bases at J, leaving 11 bases unmatched.

The rearrangement uses TRBV5-1 and TRBJ2-3; 8 nucleotides align to TRBD2. Unmatched junction bases numbered 13, after V lost 0 bases and J lost 7 bases. Germline CDR1 SGHRS, CDR2 YFSETQ. This CDR3 has 17 amino acids. CDR3 sequence reads: CASSLAPQREYRNTQYF. Written as DNA, the CDR3 is TGCGCCAGCAGCTTGGCCCCTCAGCGGGAGTATAGGAATACGCAGTATTTT.